Presented here are 5 T cell receptor beta chains from one specimen sequenced in a study of cytomegalovirus exposure and HLA in healthy donors. The PCR was carried out with 60 Vbeta primers and 13 Jbeta primers. Only in-frame clones appear in the TCRdb table, and some are missing; sequencing was by immunoSEQ multiplex PCR. Among about 150,000 clones, 77% were seen once, and the ten largest hold 1.4%. The sample consisted of PBMCs. Receptors originate from a woman aged 25 to 39 in good health and CMV-seropositive.

The V call is TRBV27, the J call TRBJ2-7; 9 nucleotides align to TRBD1. J gave up 3 bases and V 2 bases, and 2 bases lay outside the gene matches. The CDR3 is made up of 14 amino acids. Germline V gene sequence: CDR1 MNHEY, CDR2 SMNVEV (reference sequence). The CDR3 DNA is TGTGCCAGCAGTTTAGGGACAGGGATCTACGAGCAGTACTTC. Protein product: CASSLGTGIYEQYF.

The genes are TRBV6-5 and TRBJ1-5; D perhaps matches TRBD1 (6 bases). The CDR3 runs 15 residues. Per the germline V gene, CDR1 is MNHEY and CDR2 is SVGAGI. The V gene lost 2 bases and the J gene lost 8 bases, with 16 bases spanning the gap. The CDR3, as DNA: TGTGCCAGCAGTTACAGAACAGGGAACACGGAGCCCCAGCATTTT. Amino acid sequence: CASSYRTGNTEPQHF.

This clone appeared a few times. This chain joins TRBV7-2 and TRBJ1-5; 8 nucleotides line up with TRBD1. Per the germline V gene, CDR1 is SGHTA and CDR2 is FQGNSA. The CDR3 extends over 15 amino acids. V lost 1 base to trimming and J lost 5 bases; unmatched junction nucleotides: 4. CDR3 region: CASSLGQGWYQPQHF. The CDR3, as DNA: TGTGCCAGCAGCTTAGGACAGGGGTGGTATCAGCCCCAGCATTTT. Drawing the rest from reference TRBV7-2 and TRBJ1-5, the complete variable domain is GAGVSQSPSNKVTEKGKDVELRCDPISGHTALYWYRQSLGQGLEFLIYFQGNSAPDKSGLPSDRFSAERTGGSVSTLTIQRTQQEDSAVYLCASSLGQGWYQPQHFGDGTRLSIL.

The CDR3 here is CASSLVGPGGTEAFF. The CDR3 DNA reads as TGCGCCAGCAGCTTGGTGGGCCCGGGGGGCACTGAAGCTTTCTTT. The rearrangement joins TRBV5-1 to TRBJ1-1; possible D gene TRBD1, 5 bases. Germline V gives CDR1 SGHRS, CDR2 YFSETQ. The CDR3 sequence is 15 residues long. V lost 0 bases, J lost 4 bases, and 13 bases lay in between.

The chain employs TRBV28 and TRBJ2-1; tentative D call: TRBD2 (6 bases). Germline V CDR1 and CDR2: MDHEN, SYDVKM. Trimming removed 2 bases at V and 10 bases at J, with 9 bases between. The CDR3 runs to 12 residues. DNA of the CDR3: TGTGCCAGCAGTTTACGGGAGAGAGAGCAGTTCTTC. This codes for CASSLREREQFF.